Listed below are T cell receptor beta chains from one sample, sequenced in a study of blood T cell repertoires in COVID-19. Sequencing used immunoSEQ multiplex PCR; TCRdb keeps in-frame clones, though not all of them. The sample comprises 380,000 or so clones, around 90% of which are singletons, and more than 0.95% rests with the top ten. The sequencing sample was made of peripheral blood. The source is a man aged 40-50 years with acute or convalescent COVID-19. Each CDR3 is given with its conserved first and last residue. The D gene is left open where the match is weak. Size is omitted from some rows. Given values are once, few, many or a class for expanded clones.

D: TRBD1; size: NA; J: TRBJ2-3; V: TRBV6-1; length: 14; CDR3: CASSEGQGPDTQYF; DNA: TGTGCCAGCAGTGAAGGACAGGGCCCAGATACGCAGTATTTT
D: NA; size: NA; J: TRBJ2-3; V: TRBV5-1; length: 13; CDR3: CASSLPLTDTQYF; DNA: TGCGCCAGCAGCTTGCCACTCACAGATACGCAGTATTTT
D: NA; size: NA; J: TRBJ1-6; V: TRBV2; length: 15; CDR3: CASSESRQGNSPLHF; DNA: TGTGCCAGCAGTGAATCTCGCCAGGGGAATTCACCCCTCCACTTT
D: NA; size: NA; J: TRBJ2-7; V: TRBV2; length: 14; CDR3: CASSERGGPYEQYF; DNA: TGTGCCAGCAGTGAACGTGGGGGCCCCTACGAGCAGTACTTC
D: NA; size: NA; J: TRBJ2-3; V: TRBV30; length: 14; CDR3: CAWRPRGNTDTQYF; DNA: TGTGCCTGGAGACCGCGGGGTAACACAGATACGCAGTATTTT
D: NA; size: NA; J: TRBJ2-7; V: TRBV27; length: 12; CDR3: CASGPGSYEQYF; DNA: TGTGCCAGTGGGCCTGGATCCTACGAGCAGTACTTC
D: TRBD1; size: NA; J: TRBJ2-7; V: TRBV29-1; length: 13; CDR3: CSVDTGVAYEQYF; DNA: TGCAGCGTTGATACAGGGGTGGCCTACGAGCAGTACTTC
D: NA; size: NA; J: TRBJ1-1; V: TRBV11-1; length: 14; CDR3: CASSLSSMNTEAFF; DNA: TGTGCCAGCAGCCTGAGTAGTATGAACACTGAAGCTTTCTTT
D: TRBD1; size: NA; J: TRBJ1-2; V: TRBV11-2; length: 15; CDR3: CASSLLTGQNYGYTF; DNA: TGTGCCAGCAGCTTACTGACGGGACAGAACTATGGCTACACCTTC
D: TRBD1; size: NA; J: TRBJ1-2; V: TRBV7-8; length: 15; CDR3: CASSQSGQDDYGYTF; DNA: TGTGCCAGCAGCCAATCCGGACAGGATGACTATGGCTACACCTTC
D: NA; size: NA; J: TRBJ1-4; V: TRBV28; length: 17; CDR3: CASSFGGAGLTNEKLFF; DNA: TGTGCCAGCAGTTTCGGTGGCGCAGGCCTAACTAATGAAAAACTGTTTTTT
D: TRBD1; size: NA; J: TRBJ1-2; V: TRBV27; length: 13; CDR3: CASSARPGQGYTF; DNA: TGTGCCAGCAGTGCTCGACCGGGACAGGGCTACACCTTC
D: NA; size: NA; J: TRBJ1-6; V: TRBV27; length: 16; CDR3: CASSPYMTTYNSPLHF; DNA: TGTGCCAGCAGTCCCTATATGACAACCTATAATTCACCCCTCCACTTT
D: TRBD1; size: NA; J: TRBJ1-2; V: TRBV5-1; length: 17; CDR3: CASSQGQGPPSGYGYTF; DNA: TGCGCCAGCAGTCAAGGACAGGGGCCCCCGAGTGGCTATGGCTACACCTTC
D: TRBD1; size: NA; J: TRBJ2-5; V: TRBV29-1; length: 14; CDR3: CSVRGGIKGETQYF; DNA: TGCAGCGTCCGAGGGGGCATTAAAGGGGAGACCCAGTACTTC
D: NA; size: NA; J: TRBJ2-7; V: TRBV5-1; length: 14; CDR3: CASSPRQETYEQYF; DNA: TGCGCCAGCAGCCCGAGACAGGAAACCTACGAGCAGTACTTC
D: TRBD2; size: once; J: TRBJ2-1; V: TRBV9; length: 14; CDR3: CASNGGEIYNEQFF; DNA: TGTGCCAGCAACGGGGGGGAGATCTACAATGAGCAGTTCTTC